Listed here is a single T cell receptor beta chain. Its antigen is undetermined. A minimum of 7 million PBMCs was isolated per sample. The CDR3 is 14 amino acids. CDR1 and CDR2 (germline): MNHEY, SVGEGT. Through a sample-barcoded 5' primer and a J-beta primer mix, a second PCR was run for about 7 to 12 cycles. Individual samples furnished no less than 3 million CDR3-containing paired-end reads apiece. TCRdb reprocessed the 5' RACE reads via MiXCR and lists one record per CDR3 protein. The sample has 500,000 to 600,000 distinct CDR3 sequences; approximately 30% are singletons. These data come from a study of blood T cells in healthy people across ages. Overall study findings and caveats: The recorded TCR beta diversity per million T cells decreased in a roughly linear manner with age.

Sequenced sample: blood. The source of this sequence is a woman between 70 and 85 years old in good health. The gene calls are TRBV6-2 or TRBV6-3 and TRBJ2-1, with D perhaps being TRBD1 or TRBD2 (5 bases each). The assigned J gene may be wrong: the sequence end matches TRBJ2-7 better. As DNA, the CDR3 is TGTGCCAGCAGTTACTCCGGGACGCTAAACGAGCAGTACTTC. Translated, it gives CASSYSGTLNEQYF.